The entry that follows covers one TCR beta chain sequence. Its matching antigen is unknown. This sample is part of a study of vaccination effects on CD4 cells after COVID-19. Study-level background: Samples that were drawn after vaccination came a median of 72 days after the second dose. General study points: In vaccinees who were healthy, merely 1 out of 255 vaccine-induced clones cross-reacted with common cold coronaviruses.

Isolating CD4+ T cells followed 9 to 10 days of culture. The vaccine given was either BNT162b2 or mRNA-1273, in two doses. Using immunoSEQ multiplex PCR, the repertoire was profiled, and TCRdb retains in-frame clones only, with some absent. The profile shows more than 35,000 clones, around 70% of them singletons. Specimen: CD4+ T cells from PBMCs cultured without peptide, collected after COVID-19 vaccination. The source of this sequence is a human donor who received a COVID-19 vaccine.

CDR3 in amino acids: CASSTKTGIYTEAFF. CDR3 coding DNA: TGTGCCAGTAGTACCAAGACAGGTATCTACACTGAAGCTTTCTTT. V and J are TRBV19 and TRBJ1-1; D may be TRBD1 (6 bases). CDR1 LNHDA and CDR2 SQIVND come from the germline V gene (reference sequence). Trimming pared 4 bases from V and 3 bases from J, leaving 15 bases between. CDR3 length: 15 residues.